A selection of T cell receptor beta chains follows, all from one sample in a study of OX40 agonist ivuxolimab in advanced cancers. Sequencing used immunoSEQ multiplex PCR; TCRdb keeps in-frame clones, though not all of them. The sample carries about 90,000 clones, approximately 91% recorded once. The sequencing used CD4+ or CD8+ T cells sorted from blood, collected in a trial of the OX40 agonist ivuxolimab. These receptors were taken from an adult with an advanced solid tumor such as melanoma, head and neck, liver or kidney cancer. Both conserved end residues are part of each CDR3. The order of the fields is CDR3 length, J gene, V gene, CDR3 protein.

>16|TRBJ2-7|TRBV5-1
CASSLGPTGGTYEQYF
>15|TRBJ2-1|TRBV11-2
CASSPRTGLRDGGFF
>14|TRBJ2-1|TRBV10-3
CAISPGLAGDEQFF
>16|TRBJ2-3|TRBV19
CASSSQAGARTDTQYF
>16|TRBJ2-3|TRBV5-1
CASSQAASGRGDTQYF
>11|TRBJ2-5|TRBV29-1
CSASRQETQYF
>18|TRBJ2-6|TRBV7-8
CASSNRQGALLGANVLTF
>14|TRBJ2-1|TRBV19
CASSRTGPYNEQFF
>16|TRBJ2-5|TRBV28
CASSPSGRGRRETQYF
>15|TRBJ2-7|TRBV6-5
CASSYLWQEVYEQYF
>12|TRBJ2-1|TRBV9
CASSVGTNEQFF
>12|TRBJ2-1|TRBV13
CASSLPYNEQFF